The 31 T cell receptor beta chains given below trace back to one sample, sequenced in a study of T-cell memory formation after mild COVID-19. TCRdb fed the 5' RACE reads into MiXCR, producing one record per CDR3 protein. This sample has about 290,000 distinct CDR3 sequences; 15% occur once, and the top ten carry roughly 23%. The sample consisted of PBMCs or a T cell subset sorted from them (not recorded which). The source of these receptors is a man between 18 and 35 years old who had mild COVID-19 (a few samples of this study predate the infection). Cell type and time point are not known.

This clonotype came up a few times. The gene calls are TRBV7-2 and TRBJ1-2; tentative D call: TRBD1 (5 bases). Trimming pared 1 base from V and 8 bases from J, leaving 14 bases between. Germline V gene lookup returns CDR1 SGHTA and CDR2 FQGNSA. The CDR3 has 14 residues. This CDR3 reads CASSLGTFYEGYTF. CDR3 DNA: TGTGCCAGCAGCTTAGGGACATTCTATGAAGGCTACACCTTC.

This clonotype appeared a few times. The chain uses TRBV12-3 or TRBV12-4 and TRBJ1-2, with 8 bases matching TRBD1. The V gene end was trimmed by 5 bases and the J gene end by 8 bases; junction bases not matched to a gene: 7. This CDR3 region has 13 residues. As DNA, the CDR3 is TGTGCCAGCAGTCAGACAGGGGTACGGGGCTACACCTTC. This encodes CASSQTGVRGYTF.

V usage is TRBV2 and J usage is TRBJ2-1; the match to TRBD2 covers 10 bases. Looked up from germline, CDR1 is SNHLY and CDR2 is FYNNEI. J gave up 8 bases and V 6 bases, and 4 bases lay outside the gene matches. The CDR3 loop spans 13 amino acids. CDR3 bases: TGTGCCAGCAGATCACTAGCGGGGTATGAGCAGTTCTTC. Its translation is CASRSLAGYEQFF.

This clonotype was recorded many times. The CDR3 loop reads CASSTPKGGATDTQYF. The CDR3 DNA reads TGTGCCAGCAGCACACCCAAGGGGGGGGCCACAGATACGCAGTATTTT. This sequence joins TRBV11-2 and TRBJ2-3; D may be TRBD2 (7 bases). Per germline, CDR1 SGHAT and CDR2 FQNNGV. V was pared by 5 bases and J by 2 bases, with 17 bases between. CDR3 length: 16 residues.

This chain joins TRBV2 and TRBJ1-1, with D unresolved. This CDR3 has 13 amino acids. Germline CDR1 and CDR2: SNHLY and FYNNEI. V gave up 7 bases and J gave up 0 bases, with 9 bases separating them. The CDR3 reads CASTAEMNTEAFF. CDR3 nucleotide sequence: TGTGCCAGCACCGCAGAAATGAACACTGAAGCTTTCTTT.

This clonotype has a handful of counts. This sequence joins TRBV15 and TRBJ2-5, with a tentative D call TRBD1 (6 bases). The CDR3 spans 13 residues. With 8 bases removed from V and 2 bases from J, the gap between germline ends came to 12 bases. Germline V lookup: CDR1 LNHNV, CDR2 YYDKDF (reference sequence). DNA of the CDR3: TGTGCCACCCTGGGGACACTGCAAGAGACCCAGTACTTC. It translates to CATLGTLQETQYF. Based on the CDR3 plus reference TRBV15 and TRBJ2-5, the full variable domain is DAMVIQNPRYQVTQFGKPVTLSCSQTLNHNVMYWYQQKSSQAPKLLFHYYDKDFNNEADTPDNFQSRRPNTSFCFLDIRSPGLGDTAMYLCATLGTLQETQYFGPGTRLLVL.

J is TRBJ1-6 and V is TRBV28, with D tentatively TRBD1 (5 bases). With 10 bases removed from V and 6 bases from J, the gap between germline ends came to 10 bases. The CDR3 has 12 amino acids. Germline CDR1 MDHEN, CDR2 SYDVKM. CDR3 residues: CATDSSNSPLHF. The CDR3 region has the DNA TGTGCCACCGACAGCAGTAATTCACCCCTCCACTTT.

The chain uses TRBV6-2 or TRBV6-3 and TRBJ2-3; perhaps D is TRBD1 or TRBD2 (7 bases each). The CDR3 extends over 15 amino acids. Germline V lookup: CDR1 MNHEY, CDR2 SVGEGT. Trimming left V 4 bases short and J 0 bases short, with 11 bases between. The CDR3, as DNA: TGTGCCAGCAGTTCAGCGGGACAGAGCACAGATACGCAGTATTTT. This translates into CASSSAGQSTDTQYF.

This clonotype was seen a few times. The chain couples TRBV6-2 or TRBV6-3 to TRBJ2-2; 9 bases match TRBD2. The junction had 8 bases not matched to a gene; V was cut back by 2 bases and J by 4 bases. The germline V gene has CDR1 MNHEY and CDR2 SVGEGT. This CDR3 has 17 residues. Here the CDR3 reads CASSYGRGGPSTGELFF. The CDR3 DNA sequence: TGTGCCAGCAGTTACGGGCGGGGGGGCCCATCCACCGGGGAGCTGTTTTTT.

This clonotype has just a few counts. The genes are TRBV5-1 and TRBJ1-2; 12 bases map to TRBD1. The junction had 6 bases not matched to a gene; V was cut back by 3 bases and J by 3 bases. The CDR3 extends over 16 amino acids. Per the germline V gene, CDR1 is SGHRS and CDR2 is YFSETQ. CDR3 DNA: TGCGCCAGCAGCTCGACCGGGACAGGGGGCCACTATGGCTACACCTTC. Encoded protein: CASSSTGTGGHYGYTF.

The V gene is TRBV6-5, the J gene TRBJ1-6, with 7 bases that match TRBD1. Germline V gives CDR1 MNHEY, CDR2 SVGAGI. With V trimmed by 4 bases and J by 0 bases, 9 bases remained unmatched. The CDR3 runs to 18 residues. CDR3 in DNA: TGTGCCAGCAGTTTGACAGGGAGTCGGGGCTCCTATAATTCACCCCTCCACTTT. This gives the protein CASSLTGSRGSYNSPLHF.

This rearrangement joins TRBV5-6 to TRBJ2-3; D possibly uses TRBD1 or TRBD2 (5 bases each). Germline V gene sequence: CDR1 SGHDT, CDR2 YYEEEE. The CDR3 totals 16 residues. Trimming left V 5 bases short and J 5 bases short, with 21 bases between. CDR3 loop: CASRYDRGPAEDTQYF. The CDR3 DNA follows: TGTGCCAGCAGATATGACCGGGGACCCGCGGAAGATACGCAGTATTTT.

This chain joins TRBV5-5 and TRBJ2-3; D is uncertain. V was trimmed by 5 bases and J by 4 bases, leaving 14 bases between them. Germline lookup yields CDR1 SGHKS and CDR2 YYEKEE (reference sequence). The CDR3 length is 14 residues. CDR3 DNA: TGTGCCAGCAGACCATCCCCTCGCCCAGATACGCAGTATTTT. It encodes CASRPSPRPDTQYF.

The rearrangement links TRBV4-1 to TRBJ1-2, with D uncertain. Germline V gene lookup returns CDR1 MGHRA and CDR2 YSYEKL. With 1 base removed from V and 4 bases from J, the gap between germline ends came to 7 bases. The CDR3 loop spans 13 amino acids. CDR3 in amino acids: CASSQVGSYGYTF. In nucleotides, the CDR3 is TGCGCCAGCAGCCAAGTAGGGTCCTATGGCTACACCTTC.

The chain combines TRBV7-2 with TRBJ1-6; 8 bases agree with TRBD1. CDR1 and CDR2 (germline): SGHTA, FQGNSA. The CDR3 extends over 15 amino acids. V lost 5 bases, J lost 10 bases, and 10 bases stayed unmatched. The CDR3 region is CASSPTTGAQSPLHF. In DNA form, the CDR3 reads TGTGCCAGCAGCCCGACGACAGGGGCACAGTCACCCCTCCACTTT.

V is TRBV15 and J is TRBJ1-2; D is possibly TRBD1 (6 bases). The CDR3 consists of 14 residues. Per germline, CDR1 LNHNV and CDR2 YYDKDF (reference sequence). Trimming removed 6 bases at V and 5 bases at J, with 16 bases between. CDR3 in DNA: TGTGCCACCAGTGGCAACAGGGAATGGTATGGCTACACCTTC. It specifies CATSGNREWYGYTF.

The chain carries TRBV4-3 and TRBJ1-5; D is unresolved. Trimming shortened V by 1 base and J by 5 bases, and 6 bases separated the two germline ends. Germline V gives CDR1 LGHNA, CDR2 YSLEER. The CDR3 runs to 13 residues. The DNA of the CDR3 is TGCGCCAGCAGCCAAGCCGTTCATCAGCCCCAGCATTTT. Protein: CASSQAVHQPQHF.

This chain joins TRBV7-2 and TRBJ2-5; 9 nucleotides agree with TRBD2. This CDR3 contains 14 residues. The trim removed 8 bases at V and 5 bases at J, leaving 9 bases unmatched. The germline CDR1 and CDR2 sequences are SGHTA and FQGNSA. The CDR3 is CASGSRGGPETQYF. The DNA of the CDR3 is TGTGCCAGCGGGTCGCGGGGGGGCCCGGAGACCCAGTACTTC.

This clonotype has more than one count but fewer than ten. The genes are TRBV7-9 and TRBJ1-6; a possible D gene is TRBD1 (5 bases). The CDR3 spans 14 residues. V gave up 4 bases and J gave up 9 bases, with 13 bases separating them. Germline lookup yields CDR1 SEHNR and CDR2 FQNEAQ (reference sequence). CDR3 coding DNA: TGTGCCAGCAGCTCTGTGGGAAGGGGTTCACCCCTCCACTTT. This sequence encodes CASSSVGRGSPLHF.

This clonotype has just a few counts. CDR3 region: CASSYLRTSGREDTQYF. The CDR3 bases are TGTGCCAGCAGTTACCTAAGGACTAGCGGGCGAGAAGATACGCAGTATTTT. The chain links TRBV6-6 to TRBJ2-3; 11 positions match TRBD2. Germline V gene sequence: CDR1 MNHNY, CDR2 SVGAGI (reference sequence). The J segment lost 5 bases and the V segment lost 2 bases, leaving 9 bases of the junction unmatched. The CDR3 runs to 17 residues.

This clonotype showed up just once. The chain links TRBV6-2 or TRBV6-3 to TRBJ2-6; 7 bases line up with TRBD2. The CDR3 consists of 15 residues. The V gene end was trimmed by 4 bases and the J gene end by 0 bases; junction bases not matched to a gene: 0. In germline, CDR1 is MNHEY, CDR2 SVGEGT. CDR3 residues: CASSWGGSGANVLTF. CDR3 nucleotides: TGTGCCAGCAGTTGGGGGGGCTCTGGGGCCAACGTCCTGACTTTC.

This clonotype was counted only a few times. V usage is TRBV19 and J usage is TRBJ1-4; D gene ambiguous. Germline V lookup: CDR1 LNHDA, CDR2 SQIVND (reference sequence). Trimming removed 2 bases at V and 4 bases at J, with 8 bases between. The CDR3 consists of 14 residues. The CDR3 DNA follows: TGTGCCAGTAGTATAACCCAGGATAATGAAAAACTGTTTTTT. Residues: CASSITQDNEKLFF.

CDR3 nucleotides: TGCAGTGCTAGCATATGGGAACTCGATGGGGATACGCAGTATTTT. Its translation: CSASIWELDGDTQYF. The chain recombines TRBV20-1 with TRBJ2-3; D uncertain. Germline lookup yields CDR1 DFQATT and CDR2 SNEGSKA (reference sequence). This CDR3 is built from 15 residues. V lost 3 bases to trimming and J lost 6 bases, with 19 bases between them.

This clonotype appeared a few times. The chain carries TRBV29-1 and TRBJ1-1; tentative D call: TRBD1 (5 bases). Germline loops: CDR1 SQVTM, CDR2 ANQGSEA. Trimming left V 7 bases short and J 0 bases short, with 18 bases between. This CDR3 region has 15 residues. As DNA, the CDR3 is TGCAGCGGAAGGGGCGGCTGGGGTATGAACACTGAAGCTTTCTTT. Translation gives CSGRGGWGMNTEAFF.

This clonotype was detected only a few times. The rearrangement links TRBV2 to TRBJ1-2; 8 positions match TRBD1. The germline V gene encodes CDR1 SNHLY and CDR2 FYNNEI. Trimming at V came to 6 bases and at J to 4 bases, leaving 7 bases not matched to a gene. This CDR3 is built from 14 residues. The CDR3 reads CASSNRDRLYGYTF. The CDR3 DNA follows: TGTGCCAGCAGCAATAGGGACAGGCTCTATGGCTACACCTTC.

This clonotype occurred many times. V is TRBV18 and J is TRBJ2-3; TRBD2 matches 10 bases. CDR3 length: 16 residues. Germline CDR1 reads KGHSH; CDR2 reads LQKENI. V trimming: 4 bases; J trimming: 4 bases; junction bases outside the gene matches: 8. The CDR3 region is CASSHALAGVADTQYF. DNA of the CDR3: TGTGCCAGCTCACACGCCCTAGCGGGGGTCGCAGATACGCAGTATTTT.

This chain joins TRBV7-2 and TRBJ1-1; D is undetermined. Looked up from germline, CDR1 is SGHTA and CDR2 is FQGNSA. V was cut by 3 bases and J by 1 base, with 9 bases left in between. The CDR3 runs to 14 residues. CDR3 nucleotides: TGTGCCAGCAGCTTCATCCCGTCGAACACTGAAGCTTTCTTT. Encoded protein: CASSFIPSNTEAFF.

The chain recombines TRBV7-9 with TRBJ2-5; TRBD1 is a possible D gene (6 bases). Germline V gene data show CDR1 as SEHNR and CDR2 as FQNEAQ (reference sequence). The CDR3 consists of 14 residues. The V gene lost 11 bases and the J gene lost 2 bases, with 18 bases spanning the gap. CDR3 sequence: CAGATGTLQETQYF. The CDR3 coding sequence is TGTGCCGGCGCCACTGGGACACTTCAAGAGACCCAGTACTTC.

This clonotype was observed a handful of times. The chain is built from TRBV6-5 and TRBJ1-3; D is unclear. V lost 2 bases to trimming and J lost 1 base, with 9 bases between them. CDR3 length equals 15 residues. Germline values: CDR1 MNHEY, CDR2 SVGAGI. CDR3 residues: CASSYDGVSGNTIYF. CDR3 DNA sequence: TGTGCCAGCAGTTACGACGGGGTTTCTGGAAACACCATATATTTT.

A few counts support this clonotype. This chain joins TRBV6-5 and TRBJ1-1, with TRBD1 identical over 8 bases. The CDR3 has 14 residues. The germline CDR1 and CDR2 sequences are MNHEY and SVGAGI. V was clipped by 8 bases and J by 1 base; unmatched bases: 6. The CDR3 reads CASGRDRGNTEAFF. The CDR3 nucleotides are TGTGCCAGCGGGAGAGACAGGGGGAACACTGAAGCTTTCTTT.

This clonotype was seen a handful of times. The CDR3 reads CASDRGQRISGNTIYF. The CDR3 nucleotides read TGTGCCTCTGACCGGGGACAGAGGATCTCTGGAAACACCATATATTTT. This sequence joins TRBV19 and TRBJ1-3, with 7 bases identical to TRBD1. The CDR3 is made up of 16 amino acids. The trim removed 11 bases at V and 0 bases at J, leaving 13 bases unmatched. Germline CDR1 reads LNHDA; CDR2 reads SQIVND (reference sequence).